The 21 T cell receptor beta chains below all came from one sample that was sequenced in a study of T cell clonotyping in hematopoietic cell transplantation. This table comes from immunoSEQ multiplex PCR, and its TCRdb copy is limited to in-frame clones, with some not included. The data contain approximately 4,200 clones, about 85% of them seen just once; the ten biggest clones take up about 20%. Specimen: peripheral blood mononuclear cells, collected 180 days after allogeneic stem cell transplant. Receptors were obtained from a male patient aged 55 to 69 who had an allogeneic stem cell transplant from an unrelated donor, so T cells may come from the graft donor. Some clones in this sample may be carry-over from other donors' samples.

This chain uses TRBV23-1 with TRBJ2-7; D possibly matches TRBD1 or TRBD2 (5 bases each). TRBV23-1 is an ORF, and what it does is uncertain. Trimming took off 5 bases at V and 5 bases at J, with 19 bases between the two ends. The CDR3 is 15 amino acids. The CDR3 reads CASSCGTLTHDEQYF. CDR3 nucleotide sequence: TGCGCCAGCAGTTGTGGGACGTTGACACACGACGAGCAGTACTTC.

V gene TRBV19 combines with J gene TRBJ2-7; perhaps TRBD1 as D (6 bases). V lost 2 bases, J lost 1 base, and 9 bases lay in between. The CDR3 has 14 residues. Germline assignment: CDR1 LNHDA and CDR2 SQIVND (reference sequence). The CDR3 region is CASSISGQSYEQYF. The DNA for the CDR3 is TGTGCCAGTAGTATATCCGGACAGTCCTACGAGCAGTACTTC.

This chain joins TRBV5-1 and TRBJ2-3; a possible D gene is TRBD2 (5 bases). V shed 3 bases and J shed 0 bases, with 26 bases lying between them. CDR3 length: 20 residues. In germline, CDR1 is SGHRS, CDR2 YFSETQ. The CDR3 nucleotides are TGCGCCAGCAGCTCGTACCCTACTAGTCAGGCCTCTTCTAGCACAGATACGCAGTATTTT. Its translation is CASSSYPTSQASSSTDTQYF. Complete variable domain (other parts from reference TRBV5-1 and TRBJ2-3): KAGVTQTPRYLIKTRGQQVTLSCSPISGHRSVSWYQQTPGQGLQFLFEYFSETQRNKGNFPGRFSGRQFSNSRSEMNVSTLELGDSALYLCASSSYPTSQASSSTDTQYFGPGTRLTVL.

This chain links TRBV5-4 with TRBJ1-2, with a tentative D call TRBD1 (5 bases). CDR1 and CDR2 from the germline V gene are SGHNT and YYREEE (reference sequence). The CDR3 runs 12 residues. V gave up 4 bases and J gave up 8 bases, with 12 bases separating them. The CDR3, as DNA: TGTGCCAGCAGCGGCAGGGAGGTAGGCTACACCTTC. Residues: CASSGREVGYTF.

This clone was seen a single time. The chain uses TRBV6-1 and TRBJ2-6; D uncertain. The CDR3 is 15 amino acids. Germline V lookup: CDR1 MNHNS, CDR2 SASEGT. V dropped 3 bases and J dropped 3 bases, with 9 bases sitting between them. Written as DNA, the CDR3 is TGTGCCAGCAGTGATGGTGACGGTGGGGCCAACGTCCTGACTTTC. Its translation is CASSDGDGGANVLTF.

This chain links TRBV4-1 with TRBJ1-5; tentatively, D is TRBD1 (5 bases). Germline V lookup: CDR1 MGHRA, CDR2 YSYEKL. The CDR3 loop spans 15 amino acids. Trimming pared 1 base from V and 7 bases from J, leaving 14 bases between. CDR3 sequence (DNA): TGCGCCAGCAGCCAAGGGGCGGGGCAAGGCCAGCCCCAGCATTTT. Translation gives CASSQGAGQGQPQHF.

The chain is built from TRBV7-6 and TRBJ1-1, with TRBD1 as a possible D gene (5 bases). The germline CDR1 and CDR2 sequences are SGHVS and FNYEAQ. The CDR3 loop spans 14 amino acids. The V gene lost 1 base and the J gene lost 3 bases, with 9 bases spanning the gap. The CDR3 here is CASSLVVGDTEAFF. CDR3 sequence (DNA): TGTGCCAGCAGCTTAGTCGTGGGGGACACTGAAGCTTTCTTT. Full variable domain (missing parts from reference TRBV7-6 and TRBJ1-1): GAGVSQSPRYKVTKRGQDVALRCDPISGHVSLYWYRQALGQGPEFLTYFNYEAQQDKSGLPNDRFSAERPEGSISTLTIQRTEQRDSAMYRCASSLVVGDTEAFFGQGTRLTVV.

The chain uses TRBV2 and TRBJ1-5; no firm D call. V shed 0 bases and J shed 0 bases, with 12 bases lying between them. The germline gives CDR1 SNHLY, CDR2 FYNNEI. CDR3 length equals 17 residues. The CDR3 DNA reads as TGTGCCAGCAGTGAAGCAGGAGCCGCTTATAGCAATCAGCCCCAGCATTTT. Translation gives CASSEAGAAYSNQPQHF.

V and J are TRBV7-2 and TRBJ2-1; 7 bases line up with TRBD2. CDR3 length: 15 residues. V shed 2 bases, J shed 4 bases, and the junction held 5 bases outside the gene matches. Germline V lookup: CDR1 SGHTA, CDR2 FQGNSA. CDR3 in amino acids: CASSLTAGLYNEQFF. CDR3 DNA sequence: TGTGCCAGCAGCTTAACCGCGGGACTATACAATGAGCAGTTCTTC.

The chain is built from TRBV28 and TRBJ1-1; no definite D call. Germline V gives CDR1 MDHEN, CDR2 SYDVKM. V was shortened by 3 bases and J by 5 bases, with 10 bases between the two germline ends. The CDR3 totals 13 residues. CDR3 nucleotides: TGTGCCAGCAGTTTCATGGGTAGGACTGAAGCTTTCTTT. Its translation is CASSFMGRTEAFF.

The rearrangement joins TRBV2 to TRBJ2-7; D might be TRBD1 (6 bases). V gave up 6 bases and J gave up 0 bases, with 15 bases separating them. The CDR3 covers 15 residues. Germline CDR1 SNHLY, CDR2 FYNNEI. This chain's CDR3 is CASSPNRDNSYEQYF. CDR3 bases: TGTGCCAGCAGCCCGAACCGGGACAACTCCTACGAGCAGTACTTC. Combining the CDR3 with reference TRBV2 and TRBJ2-7 gives the whole variable domain EPEVTQTPSHQVTQMGQEVILRCVPISNHLYFYWYRQILGQKVEFLVSFYNNEISEKSEIFDDQFSVERPDGSNFTLKIRSTKLEDSAMYFCASSPNRDNSYEQYFGPGTRLTVT.

V gene TRBV19 combines with J gene TRBJ1-1, with 10 bases aligning to TRBD1. After removal of 7 bases from V and 7 bases from J, the junction contained 15 bases not matched to a gene. CDR1 and CDR2 from the germline V gene are LNHDA and SQIVND (reference sequence). This CDR3 region has 16 residues. The CDR3 DNA follows: TGTGCCAGTACTTCGTCGGCGGGACAGGGGAGGAATGAAGCTTTCTTT. As protein: CASTSSAGQGRNEAFF.

V gene TRBV19 combines with J gene TRBJ1-5; the D gene is possibly TRBD1 (6 bases). Trimming took off 5 bases at V and 7 bases at J, with 12 bases between the two ends. Germline assignment: CDR1 LNHDA and CDR2 SQIVND (reference sequence). CDR3 length equals 13 residues. The CDR3, as DNA: TGTGCCAGTAGTCAGGGGCCAAGGCAGCCCCAGCATTTT. Its translation: CASSQGPRQPQHF.

V and J are TRBV30 and TRBJ1-5, with 9 bases aligning to TRBD1. There are 15 residues in the CDR3. CDR1 is GTSNPN, CDR2 SVGIG, per germline (reference sequence). V gave up 2 bases and J gave up 5 bases; unmatched junction bases: 7. This CDR3 reads CAWSPPGQGYQPQHF. DNA of the CDR3: TGTGCCTGGAGTCCCCCGGGACAGGGCTATCAGCCCCAGCATTTT.

The chain links TRBV19 to TRBJ1-1; D possibly corresponds to TRBD1 (5 bases). The CDR3 extends over 14 amino acids. Trimming stripped 8 bases from V and 1 base from J, with 14 bases between. Germline loops: CDR1 LNHDA, CDR2 SQIVND (reference sequence). Here the CDR3 reads CASWDVRPNTEAFF. Written as DNA, the CDR3 is TGTGCCAGTTGGGACGTGCGGCCGAACACTGAAGCTTTCTTT.

V is TRBV9 and J is TRBJ2-5; 10 bases agree with TRBD1. After removal of 0 bases from V and 4 bases from J, the junction contained 3 bases not matched to a gene. The CDR3 is 15 amino acids. From germline, CDR1 is SGDLS and CDR2 YYNGEE. The CDR3 spells CASSVGQGAGETQYF. CDR3 sequence (DNA): TGTGCCAGCAGCGTAGGACAGGGGGCAGGAGAGACCCAGTACTTC.

This sequence joins TRBV7-8 and TRBJ2-7, with a tentative D call TRBD1 (5 bases). Trimming removed 5 bases at V and 6 bases at J, with 17 bases between. The germline V gene has CDR1 SGHVS and CDR2 FQNEAQ. The CDR3 length is 14 residues. The CDR3: CASSGRQGVGEQYF. The DNA for the CDR3 is TGTGCCAGCAGCGGCCGGCAGGGTGTAGGCGAGCAGTACTTC.

The chain links TRBV7-9 to TRBJ1-1; D gene uncertain. Germline loops: CDR1 SEHNR, CDR2 FQNEAQ (reference sequence). Trimming pared 6 bases from V and 2 bases from J, leaving 4 bases between. The length of the CDR3 is 11 residues. CDR3 region: CASRRNTEAFF. The CDR3 coding sequence is TGTGCCAGCAGGCGTAACACTGAAGCTTTCTTT.

This clone was seen only a few times. The CDR3 nucleotides are TGTGCCAGCAGTGTTCCACAGGGGGTTGGCTATGGCTACACCTTC. It translates to CASSVPQGVGYGYTF. This sequence joins TRBV6-1 and TRBJ1-2; 8 positions match TRBD1. Losses at the gene ends were 4 bases for V and 4 bases for J; bases not matched to a gene: 8. The CDR3 length is 15 residues. Germline V CDR1 and CDR2: MNHNS, SASEGT.

This clone has just a few counts. The chain couples TRBV5-4 to TRBJ1-6, with 9 bases that match TRBD1. The CDR3 is 15 residues long. V dropped 6 bases and J dropped 6; count of bases not matched to a gene: 7. Per germline, CDR1 SGHNT and CDR2 YYREEE (reference sequence). CDR3 loop: CASTSDRGINSPLHF. The CDR3 nucleotides read TGTGCCAGCACTTCTGACAGGGGGATTAATTCACCCCTCCACTTT.

This clone turned up a few times. V is TRBV25-1 and J is TRBJ1-2, with D perhaps matching TRBD1 (6 bases). Trimming pared 3 bases from V and 2 bases from J, leaving 10 bases between. The CDR3 runs 14 residues. The germline gives CDR1 MGHDK, CDR2 SYGVNS. In nucleotides, the CDR3 is TGTGCCAGCAGTGACTCAGGACAGAACTATGGCTACACCTTC. This encodes CASSDSGQNYGYTF.